This is a list of T cell receptor beta chains from one sample in a study of monozygotic twins with inflammatory bowel disease. TCRdb reworked the 5' RACE reads into one entry per CDR3 protein, no DNA. The table for this sample gives approximately 330,000 distinct CDR3 sequences. What was sequenced was blood. These receptors originate from a human donor with ulcerative colitis or Crohn's disease, or a healthy co-twin of an affected twin (not recorded which). Both conserved end residues are part of each CDR3. Each record gives: J gene, V gene, CDR3 protein.

TRBJ2-1,TRBV4-1,CASSQDSPQWREQFF
TRBJ2-3,TRBV5-5,CASSPMASADTQYF
TRBJ2-5,TRBV28,CASTPGGGETQYF
TRBJ2-1,TRBV7-9,CATQSGESSYNEQFF
TRBJ2-6,TRBV5-6,CASSFGTPGANVLTF
TRBJ2-3,TRBV24-1,CATSDGTASTDTQYF
TRBJ2-3,TRBV27,CASSGQLSTDTQYF
TRBJ2-3,TRBV7-9,CASSTSGGTDTQYF
TRBJ1-1,TRBV4-1,CASSQERQRGGWGTEAFF
TRBJ2-5,TRBV5-4,CASSPRQSGETQYF
TRBJ2-1,TRBV5-1,CASRTAGMPNEQFF
TRBJ2-1,TRBV10-2,CASWDKGEQFF
TRBJ2-3,TRBV10-3,CAISESSRTNQYF
TRBJ2-1,TRBV5-4,CASSLNDGYNEQFF
TRBJ1-2,TRBV7-9,CASSFAGFYGYTF
TRBJ1-2,TRBV12-3/TRBV12-4,CASSLAGVIGYGYTF
TRBJ2-7,TRBV11-2,CASRNTGGQVYEQYF
TRBJ1-5,TRBV20-1,CSARTGGNQPQHF
TRBJ2-1,TRBV12-5,CASSRGGSGSSNSEQFF
TRBJ2-7,TRBV5-1,CASSFEFPYEQYF
TRBJ1-1,TRBV4-1,CASSQEGRAVMNTEAFF
TRBJ1-1,TRBV10-3,CATQQGVGEAFF